This T cell receptor (beta chain) was identified during a study of T cell responses to AZD1222 COVID-19 vaccine. Generated by immunoSEQ multiplex PCR, the TCRdb table keeps only in-frame clones and is missing some. The data contain over 100,000 clones, roughly nine tenths of them singletons. In regard to this clone: What it binds is not known.

Study-wide findings and caveats: Donors skewed white British and female; clonal diversity was possibly underestimated.

This receptor was taken from an adult in good health. This specimen was peripheral blood, taken on day 0 of AZD1222 vaccination.

The CDR3 nucleotides are TGTGCCAGCAGTGACTCTGCGTTTAGTGAGCAGTTCTTC. It is translated as CASSDSAFSEQFF. The rearrangement joins TRBV6-4 to TRBJ2-1; D is undetermined. Trimming removed 0 bases at V and 9 bases at J, with 9 bases between. Germline V gene sequence: CDR1 MRHNA, CDR2 SNTAGT. The CDR3 sequence is 13 residues long.